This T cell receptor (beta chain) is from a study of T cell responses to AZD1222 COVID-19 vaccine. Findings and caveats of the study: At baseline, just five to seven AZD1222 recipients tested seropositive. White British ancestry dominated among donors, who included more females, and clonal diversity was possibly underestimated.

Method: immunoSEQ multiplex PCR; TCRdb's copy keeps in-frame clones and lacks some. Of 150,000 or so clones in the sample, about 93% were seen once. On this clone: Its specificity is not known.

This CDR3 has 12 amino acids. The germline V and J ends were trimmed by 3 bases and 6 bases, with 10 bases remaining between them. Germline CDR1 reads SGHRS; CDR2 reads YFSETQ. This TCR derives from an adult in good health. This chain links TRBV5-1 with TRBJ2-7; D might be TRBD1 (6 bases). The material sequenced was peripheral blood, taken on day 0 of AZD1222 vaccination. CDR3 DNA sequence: TGCGCCAGCAGCTCACAGGGTAGCGAGCAGTACTTC. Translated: CASSSQGSEQYF.